This T cell receptor (beta chain) comes out of a study of cytomegalovirus exposure and HLA in healthy donors. Study-wide results and caveats: The productive fraction for most TCR beta V segments was about 87% or about 30% in an earlier analysis.

The PCR contained 60 Vbeta and 13 Jbeta primers. Sequencing was performed with immunoSEQ multiplex PCR; in TCRdb, only in-frame clones are kept and a portion is missing. This repertoire shows some 180,000 clones, 77% found once; its top ten account for about 4%. A single count supports this clone. Its antigen is unknown. Nominal health characterized the donors when sampled, though unrecorded immune exposures were likely. Germline values: CDR1 SGDLS, CDR2 YYNGEE. V lost 3 bases and J 6 bases, leaving 10 bases between the germline ends. This CDR3 has 12 amino acids. This TCR derives from a woman aged 60-75 years in good health and CMV-seropositive. The genes are TRBV9 and TRBJ2-7, with D possibly matching TRBD1 (5 bases). The source material was PBMCs. The CDR3 is CASSGDSREQYF. CDR3 DNA sequence: TGTGCCAGCAGCGGAGACAGTCGCGAGCAGTACTTC.